Listed below are T cell receptor beta chains from one sample, sequenced in a study of blood T cell repertoires in COVID-19. Clones were read by immunoSEQ multiplex PCR, and TCRdb kept only the in-frame ones, dropping some. The table shows a few hundred thousand clones, with approximately 92% occurring only once. The sample consisted of PBMCs or T cells enriched from blood (not recorded which). The receptor source for this set is a woman in her twenties or thirties who had recovered from COVID-19. Both conserved end residues are part of each CDR3. Where a row states a size, it is once, few, many or the class of an expanded clone; other rows omit it.

j_call clone_size v_call cdr3_aa
TRBJ1-1 NA TRBV2 CASSDTVTNTEAFF
TRBJ2-5 once TRBV6-6 CASSPSGLVRETQYF
TRBJ1-5 NA TRBV5-1 CASSPGTGNDQPQHF
TRBJ1-3 NA TRBV6-5 CASSRSGNTIYF
TRBJ2-5 NA TRBV19 CASRRARDLQETQYF
TRBJ2-7 NA TRBV3-1/TRBV3-2 CASSRTASYEQYF
TRBJ1-4 NA TRBV11-2 CASSLRLSEKLFF
TRBJ1-4 once TRBV28 CASSLSQGYEKLFF
TRBJ1-4 NA TRBV9 CASSVGFDRDIREKLFF
TRBJ1-2 NA TRBV5-4 CASNPGQGDYGYTF
TRBJ2-7 NA TRBV5-1 CASSFQGTYEQYF
TRBJ1-6 once TRBV6-5 CASTLGQGSPLHF
TRBJ2-3 NA TRBV11-3 CASSLRRRTDTQYF
TRBJ2-7 once TRBV18 CASSPTRPSYEQYF
TRBJ2-5 NA TRBV7-2 CASSLTTGTYQETQYF
TRBJ2-5 NA TRBV11-2 CASSLFRQETQYF
TRBJ1-2 once TRBV27 CASSPRQTGLPYGYTF
TRBJ2-5 NA TRBV10-3 CATTRRGRLAGAFQETQYF
TRBJ2-5 NA TRBV10-3 CAISTGQETQYF
TRBJ2-5 NA TRBV27 CASSGAGTGEETQYF
TRBJ2-7 NA TRBV18 CASSPLGTGAEQYF
TRBJ2-2 NA TRBV18 CASSPRLSLAFGFTGELFF
TRBJ2-1 NA TRBV29-1 CSVLGLALYNEQFF
TRBJ2-3 NA TRBV7-9 CASSLALSGRADTQYF
TRBJ2-7 NA TRBV28 CASSFSGARSEQYF
TRBJ2-7 NA TRBV5-1 CASSSLDTVRPYEQYF
TRBJ2-7 once TRBV4-1 CASSQTTGGSYEQYF
TRBJ2-1 NA TRBV5-1 CASSSTEVNEQFF
TRBJ1-5 NA TRBV7-9 CASSGGPGNQPQHF
TRBJ1-2 NA TRBV20-1 CSATHRGGYTF
TRBJ2-2 NA TRBV11-2 CASSSVRDRNTGELFF
TRBJ1-4 NA TRBV4-2 CASSQDRDRVNEKLFF
TRBJ2-7 NA TRBV7-8 CASSGGVTSYEQYF
TRBJ1-2 NA TRBV5-4 CASSRQGQDGGYTF
TRBJ2-7 NA TRBV27 CASSPGSVYEQYF
TRBJ1-6 NA TRBV28 CASSLAQGRSPLHF
TRBJ2-1 NA TRBV19 CASSKGSSGDNEQFF
TRBJ1-1 NA TRBV18 CASSPSEQGSTEAFF
TRBJ1-2 NA TRBV19 CASSITVGWGRGYGYTF
TRBJ1-1 NA TRBV3-1/TRBV3-2 CASSQEYRGRGNTEAFF
TRBJ2-7 NA TRBV5-4 CASSPPLGRQGPNSYEQYF
TRBJ2-5 NA TRBV29-1 CSAGQGSETQYF
TRBJ1-1 NA TRBV24-1 CATSDRKGGGLGIGTEAFF
TRBJ1-1 NA TRBV10-3 CATGQGMNTEAFF
TRBJ1-2 NA TRBV11-3 CASSLRLADRANYGYTF